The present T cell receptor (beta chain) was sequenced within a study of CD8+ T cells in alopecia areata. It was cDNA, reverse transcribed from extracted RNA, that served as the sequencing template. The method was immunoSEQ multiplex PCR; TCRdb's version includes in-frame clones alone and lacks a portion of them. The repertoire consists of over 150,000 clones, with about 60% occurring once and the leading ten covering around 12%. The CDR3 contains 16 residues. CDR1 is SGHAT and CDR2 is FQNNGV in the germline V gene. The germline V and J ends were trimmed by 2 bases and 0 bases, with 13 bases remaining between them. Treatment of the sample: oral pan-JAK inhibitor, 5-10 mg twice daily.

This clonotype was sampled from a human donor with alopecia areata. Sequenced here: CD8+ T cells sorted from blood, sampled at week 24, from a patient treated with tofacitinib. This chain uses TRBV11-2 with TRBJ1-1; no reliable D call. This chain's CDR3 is CASSLLRHGMNTEAFF. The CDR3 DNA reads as TGTGCCAGCAGCTTACTCCGACACGGAATGAACACTGAAGCTTTCTTT.